This entry is about one T cell receptor (beta chain). What it binds is unknown. A much larger clone lies a single base off, so this may be a read error. This record comes from a study of tumor and adjacent non-tumor tissue in lung cancer. Study at large: Patients comprised about a dozen adenocarcinoma, 2 squamous cell carcinoma and 1 small cell lung cancer. Broader study findings: Top 100 clones took a larger repertoire share in normal lung. Tumor tissue had significantly higher TCR diversity than normal lung.

TCRbeta libraries were built with three rounds of nested PCR, modified from ARM-PCR. From the multiplex PCR reads, TCRdb called clonotypes with MiXCR, one entry per CDR3 protein. The top ten clones hold around a fifth of a sample with 40,000 to 45,000 distinct CDR3 sequences, 60% to 70% of them seen once. Trimming cost V 4 bases and J 5 bases; bases outside gene matches: 10. Per the germline V gene, CDR1 is SGHRS and CDR2 is YFSETQ. This CDR3 is 16 amino acids long. This sample's RNA came from whole unsorted tissue. The normal lung tissue was taken more than 3 cm from the tumor edge. This clonotype was obtained from a woman between 40 and 55 years old with non-small cell lung cancer. V is TRBV5-1 and J is TRBJ2-2; 8 nucleotides line up with TRBD1. Sequenced sample: distant non-tumor lung tissue. CDR3 coding DNA: TGCGCCAGCAGCCCCCGGACAGGGCAGGGGACCGGGGAGCTGTTTTTT. Its protein product is CASSPRTGQGTGELFF.